Reported below is one T cell receptor (beta chain). This clone appeared once. Its antigen is not yet known. No base quality information exists; no much larger clone differs at one position. CDR1 SSHAT and CDR2 FNYEAQ are derived from the germline V gene (reference sequence). The CDR3 goes from the cysteine to the phenylalanine over 14 residues. Here the CDR3 DNA is all that survives: 42 bases in frame from base 1. V is reduced by 0 bases and J by 3 bases, leaving a spacing of 9 bases between them. In Seattle, one collaborating source enrolled patients while the infection was active and tracked those patients longitudinally over the course of disease. Each collaborating institution followed its own protocols to collect whole blood in K2EDTA tubes. For TCRbeta analysis, collaborators shipped samples in one of three forms: frozen whole blood, isolated PBMCs, or DNA extracted from either of those sample types.

This sample is drawn from a study of blood T cell repertoires in COVID-19 (dated by TCRdb to 2018 to 2020). As for the study more broadly: Collaborator samples came from the United States, Italy and Spain and covered acute and convalescent phases of COVID-19. Samples came from the ongoing ImmuneRACE study (first 160 participants) plus 1,254 subjects from 6 global collaborators. The dataset comprised deeply sampled blood TCRbeta repertoires from subjects exposed to, actively infected with, or recovered from COVID-19. Nearly every sample came with metadata listing a de-identified subject ID, COVID-19 status, age in years and sex. Where HLA class I and class II types were available, the types were taken from metadata supplied by the sample provider, not from assay-based typing. The material from the prospective study consisted of cDNA or gDNA derived from T cells, B-cell-depleted T cells, or PBMCs. The repertoires were released in a freely available public database meant as a resource for research on the immune response to SARS-CoV-2. Study-level results and caveats: How much clinical and demographic metadata was included differed by source and by participant, and the metadata was provided uncurated.

TCRbeta CDR3 regions were amplified from genomic DNA by means of the immunoSEQ Assay, a bias-controlled multiplex PCR. Concerning the study's data processing: The number of nucleated cells in each sample was estimated by amplification of reference gene primers within the assay. To quantify the absolute abundance of each unique TCRbeta CDR3 rearrangement, sequence reads were collapsed and filtered. Productive Simpson clonality was computed per sample as the square root of Simpson's diversity index over productive rearrangements. In its TCRdb copy, this immuneACCESS table keeps in-frame sequences only and misses some clones. Where compared with another copy, unresolved V genes explain less than half of these, and the others have no known cause. V and J calls and clone size come straight from that table; D and trimming were deduced from the DNA. This sample is represented by around 290,000 clones; 80% to 90% of them were singletons. The ten largest clones take up around 13% of the sample.

Sequencing was performed on peripheral blood. The chain couples TRBV7-7 to TRBJ2-7; the D gene is perhaps TRBD1, from 5 matching bases. The receptor was derived from a woman in her 70s with COVID-19, enrolled during active disease. Read as DNA, the sequence is TGTGCCAGCAGCTTAGCCGCAGGGAACTACGAGCAGTACTTC. It specifies CASSLAAGNYEQYF.